The 2 T cell receptor beta chains given below trace back to one sample, sequenced in a study of T-cell memory formation after mild COVID-19. One entry per CDR3 protein, called by TCRdb with MiXCR from the 5' RACE reads. The sample lists over 55,000 distinct CDR3 sequences; over 9% were seen once. Sequenced sample: PBMCs or a T cell subset sorted from them (not recorded which). These receptors were taken from a young man who had mild COVID-19 (a few samples of this study predate the infection). Cell type and time point are not known.

This clonotype was counted at least ten times. The rearrangement links TRBV15 to TRBJ1-2; 8 nucleotides align to TRBD1. The CDR3 length is 14 residues. V was clipped by 4 bases and J by 4 bases; unmatched bases: 5. Germline CDR1 reads LNHNV; CDR2 reads YYDKDF (reference sequence). The CDR3 coding sequence is TGTGCCACCAGCAAAAGGGGACAGGTCTATGGCTACACCTTC. It yields the protein CATSKRGQVYGYTF.

There are many counts of this clonotype. The chain employs TRBV7-2 and TRBJ2-2, with D unclear. From germline, CDR1 is SGHTA and CDR2 FQGNSA. The ends were cut back, 1 base at V and 7 bases at J, with 4 bases in the middle. CDR3 length: 12 amino acids. The CDR3 DNA reads as TGTGCCAGCAGCTTAGGGATCGGGGAGCTGTTTTTT. Translating it yields CASSLGIGELFF.